This TCR beta chain stems from a study of human versus mouse CDR3 diversity and MHC coevolution. Measured with immunoSEQ multiplex PCR; TCRdb has only the in-frame clones, and not every one. The sample contains approximately 81,000 clones, 93% of which appear only once. CDR3 length: 14 residues. Trimming at V came to 0 bases and at J to 6 bases, leaving 2 bases not matched to a gene. CDR1 is SGDLS and CDR2 is YYNGEE in the germline V gene. The clonotype originates from a person aged 30 to 70 in good health. The chain joins TRBV9 to TRBJ2-7; TRBD1 matches at 11 bases. The sequencing input was naive CD4+ T cells from blood. This sample's subset: CD45RO-negative CD62L-positive naive CD4 T cells. The CDR3 sequence: CASSVGTGGVEQYF. As DNA, the CDR3 is TGTGCCAGCAGCGTAGGGACAGGGGGCGTCGAGCAGTACTTC.